This T cell receptor beta chain was observed in a study of PD-1 blockade in classical Hodgkin lymphoma. Details on this clone: The antigen is not known.

TCRdb's copy holds only in-frame clones and misses some; the assay was immunoSEQ multiplex PCR. The profile shows about 22,000 clones, 89% of them singletons. Study observations and caveats: Lower baseline TCR diversity was reported for newly diagnosed patients than for healthy donors.

Trimming took off 4 bases at V and 0 bases at J, with 8 bases between the two ends. From germline, CDR1 is SGHNT and CDR2 YYREEE (reference sequence). The CDR3 sequence is 14 residues long. Time point described: newly diagnosed, previously untreated cHL patient sample. Magnetic negative selection purified CD4+ T cells from thawed PBMCs. Serving as comparison were PBMCs from newly diagnosed, untreated classical Hodgkin lymphoma, which were sequenced alongside the relapsed/refractory trial patients. Sequencing was done on a sample of CD4+ T cells from blood. The chain recombines TRBV5-4 with TRBJ2-1; D is undetermined. This clonotype was sampled from a human donor with classical Hodgkin lymphoma. In DNA form, the CDR3 reads TGTGCCAGCAGCCGCGTTAGCTCCTACAATGAGCAGTTCTTC. It translates to CASSRVSSYNEQFF.